The following is a T cell receptor (beta chain) sequence with its context. There are no base qualities to consult, and no much larger clone falls within one base. The entry originates in a study of human CD4 T cells and Enterobacteriaceae (dated by TCRdb to the early 2020s). Concerning the study at large: E. coli, K. pneumoniae, E. aerogenes, S. flexneri, S. sonnei, S. typhimurium and S. aureus served as the stimulating bacteria and were heat-inactivated after culture.

Overall study results and their limits: Enterobacteriaceae-reactive repertoires co-clustered together and were polyclonal, yet held fewer clonotypes than S. aureus- or M. tuberculosis-reactive repertoires. Clonotypes shared among Enterobacteriaceae cultures accounted for about 26-55% of unique rearrangements but about 66-95% of templates, while sharing with control bacteria was rare.

CFSE-low antigen-reactive cultures were sequenced at survey level, with detection sensitivity of one cell in 40,000. The QIAamp DNA Micro Kit was used to extract genomic DNA from cell pellets, and spectrophotometry was used to check the DNA quantity and purity. The immunoSEQ multiplex PCR assay was used to amplify the TCR Vbeta CDR3 regions. Amplicons were sequenced on the Illumina HiSeq platform. Each retrieved sequence was 87 nucleotides long and included the CDR3 region. The study's processing was this. A unique productive TCR Vbeta nucleotide sequence was defined as a clonotype and was quantified by productive template frequency from ImmunoSEQ Analyzer V3.0. Expanded clonotypes were defined using a threshold set at the top 5th percentile of each repertoire ranked by frequency. Repertoire overlap was calculated as Chao-Jaccard with the R package fossil and was visualized by nonmetric multidimensional scaling with the R package MASS. What TCRdb holds here is the immuneACCESS table cut down to in-frame rearrangements. Part of the clones is not present; checked against another copy, under half of the missing clones reflect an unresolved V gene, and the others are unexplained. That table furnishes V, J and clone size, whereas the DNA furnished D and trimming. This sample has over 950 clones in its table, and 30% to 40% of those were observed once. About 30% of the sample rests with the top ten.

Proliferating activated T cells were FACS-sorted as CFSE-low CD25+ ICOS+ cells after roughly 6-7 days. Sorted memory CD4+ T cells were CFSE-labeled and cultured at a 2:1 ratio with irradiated autologous monocytes pulsed with antigen. Memory CD4+ T cells, defined as all CD4+ cells other than CD45RA+CCR7+CD95- naive cells, were FACS-sorted on a FACSAria III to a purity of over 98%. Healthy donor blood was obtained from blood donation centers in Switzerland. Total CD4+ T cells and monocytes were enriched by positive selection with CD4 and CD14 magnetic microbeads. CD8+, CD14+, CD16+, CD56+, CD19+ and CD25-bright cells were excluded before sorting. Bacteria were heat-inactivated at 60°C for roughly two hours and added at two particles per monocyte; M. tuberculosis lysate was used at about 3 ug/ml. Memory CD4+ T cells that proliferated and became CFSE-low after primary stimulation with Enterobacteriaceae or control bacteria had their TCR Vbeta genes sequenced. Across two independent experiments, two to four different donors were used to analyze each bacteria-reactive repertoire. Peripheral blood mononuclear cells were isolated from donor blood using Ficoll-Paque Plus.

The receptor comes from a human donor in good health. Sequenced: bacteria-reactive CD4+ T cells grown in culture. The intended sense of this specimen's cell subset or site label: CFSE-low proliferating memory CD4 T cells sorted after in vitro stimulation with a heat-inactivated bacterium or M. tuberculosis lysate.

In nucleotide form, the sequence is TGTGCCAGCACTAGCGGGCAATCCCAAGAGACCCAGTACTTC. It codes for CASTSGQSQETQYF. Recombination connected TRBV11-3 to TRBJ2-5; 8 central nucleotides agree with TRBD2. The CDR3 contains 14 residues, cysteine and phenylalanine counted. This entry keeps only the CDR3 DNA: 42 bases, framed from base 1. As encoded in the germline V gene, CDR1 is SGHNT while CDR2 is YENEEA. V has 7 bases trimmed and J has 1 base trimmed; junction bases matching no gene number 5.